This TCR beta chain was identified during a study of identical twins. There are 12 residues in the CDR3. V was cut by 3 bases and J by 6 bases, with 8 bases left in between. Broader study findings: Out-of-frame alpha sequences that twins shared showed excess low generation probability. Beta out-of-frame sequences showed weaker excess sharing between twins. Carriage of fewer insertions was seen in abundant cord blood beta clonotypes, whereas memory repertoires showed none. Part of the zero-insertion signal could reflect confounding by invariant MAIT and iNKT cells.

With regard to this clonotype: What it recognizes is unknown.

Using its own MiXCR run on the 5' RACE reads, TCRdb lists one record per CDR3 protein. The sample shows approximately 470,000 distinct CDR3 sequences, 12% to 15% of them seen only once. This sample also belongs to another study, concerning yellow fever vaccine responses in identical twins.

The chain carries TRBV12-3 or TRBV12-4 and TRBJ1-1, with D uncertain. The sequence came from a woman aged 18-29 years in good health. Sequencing input: CD4+ T cells sorted from blood. The DNA of the CDR3 is TGTGCCAGCAGTTTCGGGGATTCTGAAGCTTTCTTT. This gives the protein CASSFGDSEAFF.